The source of this T cell receptor (beta chain) is a study of CD8 T cells in ankylosing spondylitis. Findings and limits, study-wide: Reports of some motif variants in reactive arthritis synovial fluid and blood predate this one. Ankylosing spondylitis blood appeared to carry a characteristic TCR beta motif of several highly homologous variants. Within peripheral blood, clones linked to disease were CD8+ and relatively rare. Within matched ankylosing spondylitis synovial fluid, disease-linked clones were reportedly significantly enriched.

Quantitative 5'-RACE was performed with molecular barcodes, and it yielded the TCR beta libraries. TCRdb reanalysed the 5' RACE reads using MiXCR and keeps one entry per CDR3 protein. This sample yields around 440,000 distinct CDR3 sequences, of which roughly a sixth are seen a single time; 1% belongs to the top ten. The germline V gene has CDR1 DFQATT and CDR2 SNEGSKA (reference sequence). The CDR3 length is 15 residues. Germline trimming cut 1 base from V and 7 bases from J; bases unmatched to any gene: 11. This clonotype was detected a few times. Its specificity is not known. The gene calls are TRBV20-1 and TRBJ2-5, with 8 nucleotides matching TRBD1. Sample: blood, either unsorted or a sorted T cell fraction (not recorded which). The TCR sequence derives from a male donor with ankylosing spondylitis. The CDR3 region is CSARGRGTGQRTQYF. CDR3 DNA sequence: TGCAGTGCTAGAGGGAGAGGGACAGGCCAGCGGACCCAGTACTTC.